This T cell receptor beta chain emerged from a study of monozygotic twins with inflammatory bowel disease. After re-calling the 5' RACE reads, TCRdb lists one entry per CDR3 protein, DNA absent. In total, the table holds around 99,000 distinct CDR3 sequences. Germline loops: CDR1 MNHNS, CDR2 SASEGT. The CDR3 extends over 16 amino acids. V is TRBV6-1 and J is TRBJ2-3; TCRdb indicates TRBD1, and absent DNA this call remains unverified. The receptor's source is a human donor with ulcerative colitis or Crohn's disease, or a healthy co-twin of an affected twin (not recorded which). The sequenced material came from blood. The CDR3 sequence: CASSAGGQDYTDTQYF.